One sample yielded the 7 T cell receptor beta chains listed below, sequenced in a study of radiation and T cells in renal cell carcinoma. Profiling relied on immunoSEQ multiplex PCR, and the TCRdb table lists in-frame clones only, not all of them. The sample includes more than 100,000 clones, more than 75% of them seen just once. Time point meaning: blood 2 weeks post-SBRT. Treatment described: 15 Gy SBRT to primary tumor, nephrectomy 4 weeks later. This specimen consisted of blood, obtained from a patient whose treatment included radiotherapy and nephrectomy. The receptors shown here come from a woman between 65 and 79 years old with renal cell carcinoma.

The J gene is TRBJ2-1, the V gene TRBV5-1; D is unclear. V shed 1 base and J shed 0 bases, with 14 bases lying between them. Germline V gene sequence: CDR1 SGHRS, CDR2 YFSETQ. The CDR3 is 17 residues long. CDR3 amino acids: CASSLFFNLGSYNEQFF. CDR3 bases: TGCGCCAGCAGCTTGTTTTTCAACTTGGGCTCCTACAATGAGCAGTTCTTC.

The chain links TRBV27 to TRBJ1-5, with 12 positions matching TRBD1. The CDR3 has 17 residues. Germline-derived CDR1 and CDR2 are MNHEY and SMNVEV (reference sequence). With V trimmed by 5 bases and J by 6 bases, 11 bases remained unmatched. CDR3 amino acids: CASSLWGQGASSQPQHF. The DNA for the CDR3 is TGTGCCAGCAGTCTTTGGGGACAGGGGGCATCGAGTCAGCCCCAGCATTTT.

The chain employs TRBV5-1 and TRBJ2-2, with no clear D. V gave up 1 base and J gave up 0 bases, with 1 base separating them. The CDR3 sequence is 13 residues long. Germline CDR1 SGHRS, CDR2 YFSETQ. This CDR3 reads CASSLTNTGELFF. The CDR3, as DNA: TGCGCCAGCAGCTTGACGAACACCGGGGAGCTGTTTTTT.

In this sample, this clone turned up a few times. CDR3 loop: CASSLQGATHGYTF. CDR3 in DNA: TGTGCCAGCAGCCTCCAGGGGGCGACCCATGGCTACACCTTC. The chain uses TRBV7-9 and TRBJ1-2; 8 bases are a match to TRBD1. The CDR3 spans 14 residues. V lost 5 bases and J lost 6; bases outside the gene matches: 8. Germline CDR1 reads SEHNR; CDR2 reads FQNEAQ (reference sequence).

This rearrangement joins TRBV5-1 to TRBJ1-1, with D perhaps matching TRBD1 (5 bases). Trimming left V 0 bases short and J 1 base short, with 7 bases between. The CDR3 loop spans 14 amino acids. The germline gives CDR1 SGHRS, CDR2 YFSETQ. This CDR3 reads CASSLDRSNTEAFF. The CDR3 DNA reads TGCGCCAGCAGCTTGGACAGGTCGAACACTGAAGCTTTCTTT.

The chain uses TRBV28 and TRBJ1-6; no definite D call. The CDR3 totals 14 residues. Germline V CDR1 and CDR2: MDHEN, SYDVKM. Trimming left V 3 bases short and J 6 bases short, with 9 bases between. The CDR3 DNA reads as TGTGCCAGCAGTTTCCGCAGCCTTAATTCACCCCTCCACTTT. Its translation is CASSFRSLNSPLHF.

The gene calls are TRBV5-1 and TRBJ2-7; TRBD1 matches at 8 bases. CDR3 length: 15 residues. In germline, CDR1 is SGHRS, CDR2 YFSETQ. After removal of 4 bases from V and 2 bases from J, the junction contained 8 bases not matched to a gene. In DNA, the CDR3 is TGCGCCAGCAGCCCCGGACAGGGAGGCCCCTACGAGCAGTACTTC. Translation gives CASSPGQGGPYEQYF.